The 20 T cell receptor beta chains below all came from one sample that was sequenced in a study of identical twins. MiXCR, run by TCRdb on the 5' RACE reads, gives a single entry per CDR3 protein. Seen here are hundreds of thousands of distinct CDR3 sequences, 10% to 15% observed once, and the top ten hold 1.5% to 2%. The same data also contributed to another study, on yellow fever vaccine responses in identical twins.

The sequenced sample was PBMCs. The receptors shown here come from a woman aged 18-29 years in good health.

This clonotype came up a few times. The gene calls are TRBV2 and TRBJ2-3; possible D gene TRBD2, 6 bases. V was cut by 9 bases and J by 2 bases, with 24 bases left in between. Germline values: CDR1 SNHLY, CDR2 FYNNEI. The CDR3 runs 17 residues. CDR3 amino acids: CASGVKPGLPNTDTQYF. Written as DNA, the CDR3 is TGTGCCAGTGGGGTAAAACCCGGACTACCAAACACAGATACGCAGTATTTT.

The table lists this clonotype with a few counts. This chain links TRBV21-1 with TRBJ2-7; the table's TRBD1 call for D was not verified on the DNA. TRBV21-1 is a documented pseudogene. The CDR3 extends over 14 amino acids. The chain's CDR3 is CAPPITRDLYEQYF. CDR3 nucleotide sequence: TGTGCCCCCCCTATCACTAGAGATCTGTACGAGCAGTACTTC.

This clonotype appeared a few times. The chain has TRBV7-4 and TRBJ1-5; D possibly corresponds to TRBD1 (6 bases). The length of the CDR3 is 15 residues. V was pared by 9 bases and J by 1 base, with 16 bases between. Germline CDR1 reads SGHVT; CDR2 reads SQSDAQ. As DNA, the CDR3 is TGTGCCAGAACCCCGGAGGGACAAAGCAATCAGCCCCAGCATTTT. Its protein is CARTPEGQSNQPQHF.

The chain carries TRBV25-1 and TRBJ2-1; TRBD2 is a possible D gene (6 bases). The germline gives CDR1 MGHDK, CDR2 SYGVNS. CDR3 length equals 16 residues. Trimming pared 6 bases from V and 3 bases from J, leaving 18 bases between. The CDR3 bases are TGTGCCAGCAGCGCGGGCGGGGTCGGACTCTACAATGAGCAGTTCTTC. This sequence encodes CASSAGGVGLYNEQFF. Full variable domain (outside the CDR3, taken from reference TRBV25-1 and TRBJ2-1): EADIYQTPRYLVIGTGKKITLECSQTMGHDKMYWYQQDPGMELHLIHYSYGVNSTEKGDLSSESTVSRIRTEHFPLTLESARPSHTSQYLCASSAGGVGLYNEQFFGPGTRLTVL.

This clonotype was seen a handful of times. The chain employs TRBV3-1 and TRBJ1-5; D is uncertain. The germline CDR1 and CDR2 sequences are LGHDT and YNNKEL (reference sequence). The CDR3 totals 14 residues. Trimming shortened V by 3 bases and J by 0 bases, and 6 bases separated the two germline ends. Written as DNA, the CDR3 is TGTGCCAGCAGCCAGCAACATAGCAATCAGCCCCAGCATTTT. Translation: CASSQQHSNQPQHF.

This clonotype showed up just a few times. The chain uses TRBV12-3 or TRBV12-4 and TRBJ2-3; a weak D match, TRBD2 (5 bases). The CDR3 extends over 14 amino acids. Trimming took 0 bases from V and 5 from J, leaving 9 bases between them. The CDR3 loop is CASSLAGVGDTQYF. The CDR3, as DNA: TGTGCCAGCAGTTTAGCGGGAGTGGGAGATACGCAGTATTTT.

V and J are TRBV7-6 and TRBJ1-1, with D unresolved. The CDR3 spans 11 residues. Germline V CDR1 and CDR2: SGHVS, FNYEAQ. With 5 bases removed from V and 12 bases from J, the gap between germline ends came to 13 bases. CDR3 protein: CASSQSLETFF. Written as DNA, the CDR3 is TGTGCCAGCAGCCAGAGCTTAGAAACTTTCTTT.

Many counts were recorded for this clonotype. The chain recombines TRBV12-3 or TRBV12-4 with TRBJ2-2; TRBD2 aligns across 11 bases. This CDR3 is built from 18 residues. J lost 8 bases, V lost 5 bases, and 16 bases had no gene match. The CDR3 DNA sequence: TGTGCCAGCAGTCCCCCGACTAGCGGGATTTTTTCTCCGGGGGAGCTGTTTTTT. Its translation: CASSPPTSGIFSPGELFF.

CDR3 amino acids: CASRKTGGNEQFF. CDR3 bases: TGTGCCAGCAGGAAAACAGGGGGCAATGAGCAGTTCTTC. The J gene is TRBJ2-1, the V gene TRBV12-3 or TRBV12-4; 8 nucleotides line up with TRBD1. V was clipped by 6 bases and J by 6 bases; unmatched bases: 4. This CDR3 is built from 13 residues.

This clonotype was detected ten times or more. The chain joins TRBV4-1 to TRBJ2-3; the D call may be TRBD1 or TRBD2 (5 bases each). The CDR3 is made up of 13 amino acids. Germline CDR1 MGHRA, CDR2 YSYEKL. With 8 bases removed from V and 0 bases from J, the gap between germline ends came to 9 bases. CDR3 protein: CASRGVSTDTQYF. For the CDR3, the DNA is TGCGCCAGCCGGGGCGTAAGCACAGATACGCAGTATTTT.

The chain joins TRBV19 to TRBJ1-1; maybe TRBD1 (5 bases). The CDR3 is 15 residues long. V was shortened by 1 base and J by 4 bases, with 13 bases between the two germline ends. Germline lookup yields CDR1 LNHDA and CDR2 SQIVND (reference sequence). CDR3 in DNA: TGTGCCAGTAGTATAGTGATCGGACAAGGCACTGAAGCTTTCTTT. This translates into CASSIVIGQGTEAFF. The full variable domain, with the rest looked up from reference TRBV19 and TRBJ1-1, is DGGITQSPKYLFRKEGQNVTLSCEQNLNHDAMYWYRQDPGQGLRLIYYSQIVNDFQKGDIAEGYSVSREKKESFPLTVTSAQKNPTAFYLCASSIVIGQGTEAFFGQGTRLTVV.

This rearrangement joins TRBV12-3 or TRBV12-4 to TRBJ2-4; 15 bases align to TRBD2. The junction had 7 bases not matched to a gene; V was cut back by 4 bases and J by 0 bases. The CDR3 totals 19 residues. The CDR3 sequence: CASSSRTSGRARAKNIQYF. CDR3 DNA sequence: TGTGCCAGCAGTTCCCGGACTAGCGGGAGGGCTCGAGCCAAAAACATTCAGTACTTC.

This clonotype was picked up a small number of times. The junction shows a germline mismatch at one end, possibly a read error. The chain joins TRBV12-3 or TRBV12-4 to TRBJ2-1; 7 bases align to TRBD2. CDR3 length equals 17 residues. Written as DNA, the CDR3 is TGTGCCAGCAGTATAGCGGGCCTGCGGAGCTCCTACAATGAGCAGTTCTTC. This codes for CASSIAGLRSSYNEQFF.

A few counts support this clonotype. The gene calls are TRBV10-3 and TRBJ2-3; a possible D gene is TRBD1 (5 bases). This CDR3 spans 15 amino acids. From germline, CDR1 is ENHRY and CDR2 SYGVKD. Trimming removed 5 bases at V and 4 bases at J, with 16 bases between. CDR3 in amino acids: CAISNPGRDADTQYF. The DNA for the CDR3 is TGTGCCATCAGTAACCCCGGCAGGGATGCAGATACGCAGTATTTT.

This clonotype was seen repeatedly, ten times or more. The chain recombines TRBV5-5 with TRBJ2-7; D gene ambiguous. Germline CDR1 and CDR2: SGHKS and YYEKEE (reference sequence). The CDR3 runs 13 residues. V lost 0 bases and J 1 base, leaving 5 bases between the germline ends. CDR3: CASSLVRSYEQYF. The CDR3, as DNA: TGTGCCAGCAGCTTGGTTCGGTCCTACGAGCAGTACTTC.

The CDR3 DNA follows: TGTGCCAGCAGCTCCGGGTCCGGGACAGCGTTCGGTTATAGCAATCAGCCCCAGCATTTT. Its translation is CASSSGSGTAFGYSNQPQHF. The rearrangement links TRBV7-6 to TRBJ1-5; 7 nucleotides line up with TRBD1. Trimming removed 4 bases from V and 0 bases from J; junction bases left unmatched: 18. The CDR3 has 20 amino acids. The germline CDR1 and CDR2 sequences are SGHVS and FNYEAQ.

This clonotype appeared a few times. This sequence joins TRBV3-1 and TRBJ1-1; the D is unclear. This CDR3 region has 13 residues. Trimming removed 4 bases at V and 1 base at J, with 7 bases between. Germline CDR1 reads LGHDT; CDR2 reads YNNKEL (reference sequence). In DNA form, the CDR3 reads TGTGCCAGCAGCCCAAACAAGAACACTGAAGCTTTCTTT. Amino acids: CASSPNKNTEAFF.

This clonotype was seen more than once but under ten times. The gene calls are TRBV5-1 and TRBJ1-4, with 7 bases matching TRBD1. CDR3 size: 16 residues. V lost 1 base, J lost 3 bases, and 6 bases stayed unmatched. Germline V gene data show CDR1 as SGHRS and CDR2 as YFSETQ. CDR3 loop: CASSLPDREPNEKLFF. CDR3 nucleotide sequence: TGCGCCAGCAGCTTGCCTGACAGGGAACCTAATGAAAAACTGTTTTTT.

In this sample, this clonotype turned up a few times. The V gene is TRBV5-1, the J gene TRBJ2-2; maybe TRBD1 (6 bases). From germline, CDR1 is SGHRS and CDR2 YFSETQ. Trimming shortened V by 5 bases and J by 2 bases, and 13 bases separated the two germline ends. The CDR3 length is 15 residues. As DNA, the CDR3 is TGCGCCAGCAGTTGGGGGCAGAGTAACACCGGGGAGCTGTTTTTT. Its protein product is CASSWGQSNTGELFF.

This clonotype turned up a few times. The chain uses TRBV7-6 and TRBJ2-1; 9 bases align to TRBD1. Germline CDR1 and CDR2: SGHVS and FNYEAQ. This CDR3 comprises 14 residues. Trimming at V came to 5 bases and at J to 8 bases, leaving 7 bases not matched to a gene. CDR3 sequence: CASSTGTGFDEQFF. The CDR3 DNA reads TGTGCCAGCAGCACCGGGACAGGGTTCGATGAGCAGTTCTTC.